This T cell receptor beta chain stems from a study of memory CD4+ T cells and cytomegalovirus serostatus. This clone is a singleton in its sample. No antigen is known for it. Study results and limitations: Of 164 reported CMV TCRbeta sequences, roughly 70 were found in memory CD4+ repertoires.

Measured with immunoSEQ multiplex PCR; TCRdb has only the in-frame clones, and not every one. The data show tens of thousands of clones, about 80% seen once. Germline-derived CDR1 and CDR2 are SGHNT and YYREEE (reference sequence). The V gene end was trimmed by 4 bases and the J gene end by 3 bases; junction bases not matched to a gene: 5. CDR3 length equals 14 residues. Single viable CD3+CD4+CD8-CD45RO+ cells were sorted as the memory CD4+ T cells. The receptor comes from an adult in good health and CMV-seronegative. The V call is TRBV5-4, the J call TRBJ2-5; 8 bases map to TRBD2. Sequencing was done on a sample of memory CD4+ T cells from blood. The CDR3 coding sequence is TGTGCCAGCAGCCGCCAGACTAGCGAAGAGACCCAGTACTTC. Translation gives CASSRQTSEETQYF.